This is a list of T cell receptor beta chains from one sample in a study of regulatory T cells in long-lasting Graves disease. TCRdb reprocessed the multiplex PCR reads with MiXCR, giving one entry per CDR3 protein. In the table there are 400,000 to 500,000 distinct CDR3 sequences, roughly 17% of which are singletons. The data were also submitted as part of a second study, on T cells in Graves' hyperthyroidism and ophthalmopathy.

The sequencing used peripheral blood mononuclear cells (PBMCs), collected at new diagnosis, from a patient treated with antithyroid drugs. These receptors originate from a woman between 18 and 30 years old with Graves disease. CDR3s include the opening cysteine and the closing phenylalanine or tryptophan. D genes are given only for firm matches. Size tells how often a clone was seen (once, few, many) or the class of an expanded clone, and some rows leave it out.

>TRBD1|TRBV28|few|TRBJ2-3|17
CASSQGTGVMFTDTQYF
TGTGCCAGCAGTCAAGGGACAGGGGTTATGTTTACAGATACGCAGTATTTT
>-|TRBV28|many|TRBJ2-7|14
CASSLRGRGYEQYF
TGTGCCAGCAGTTTACGGGGGAGAGGCTACGAGCAGTACTTC
>-|TRBV12-3/TRBV12-4|many|TRBJ1-5|16
CASSLAGVLGDQPQHF
TGTGCCAGCAGTTTAGCGGGGGTACTGGGGGATCAGCCCCAGCATTTT
>-|TRBV9|-|TRBJ2-2|15
CASSGGTTNTGELFF
TGTGCCAGCAGCGGGGGGACAACGAACACCGGGGAGCTGTTTTTT
>-|TRBV2|many|TRBJ2-3|13
CASSANSRDTQYF
TGTGCCAGCAGTGCAAATTCTAGAGATACGCAGTATTTT
>-|TRBV6-1|-|TRBJ1-5|13
CASSENRDQPQHF
TGTGCCAGCAGCGAAAACAGAGATCAGCCCCAGCATTTT
>TRBD2|TRBV27|many|TRBJ2-1|17
CASRVGLAGVGGNEQFF
TGTGCCAGCAGAGTAGGTCTAGCGGGAGTAGGAGGCAATGAGCAGTTCTTC
>-|TRBV9|-|TRBJ1-1|16
CASSVEGGEGGTEAFF
TGTGCCAGCAGCGTAGAGGGGGGAGAAGGAGGCACTGAAGCTTTCTTT
>-|TRBV7-9|many|TRBJ2-3|19
CASSLVPNAEGVFADTQYF
TGTGCCAGCAGCTTAGTCCCCAACGCGGAAGGGGTTTTTGCAGATACGCAGTATTTT
>TRBD2|TRBV29-1|many|TRBJ2-1|18
CSVEYTIGTSGRMGEQFF
TGCAGCGTTGAATATACCATCGGGACTAGCGGGAGAATGGGTGAGCAGTTCTTC
>TRBD2|TRBV9|few|TRBJ2-3|16
CASSVAVLGEGDTQYF
TGTGCCAGCAGCGTAGCCGTCCTGGGGGAGGGAGATACGCAGTATTTT
>TRBD2|TRBV7-2|many|TRBJ2-3|19
CASSLGLGLAGGSADTQYF
TGTGCCAGCAGCTTAGGGTTAGGGCTAGCGGGAGGATCTGCAGATACGCAGTATTTT
>TRBD2|TRBV7-3|many|TRBJ2-7|15
CASSLDGGRAYEQYF
TGTGCCAGCAGCTTAGACGGCGGGAGGGCTTACGAGCAGTACTTC
>-|TRBV20-1|few|TRBJ2-5|14
CSARDRAVGETQYF
TGCAGTGCTAGAGATCGGGCCGTCGGGGAGACCCAGTACTTC
>TRBD1|TRBV28|-|TRBJ1-5|15
CASRPTGGYNQPQHF
TGTGCCAGCAGGCCCACAGGGGGATATAATCAGCCCCAGCATTTT
>TRBD1|TRBV27|few|TRBJ2-3|13
CASSFRQGNTQYF
TGTGCCAGCAGTTTTCGACAGGGCAATACGCAGTATTTT
>-|TRBV10-3|-|TRBJ1-1|14
CAISESPGRAEAFF
TGTGCCATCAGTGAGTCACCAGGGAGGGCTGAAGCTTTCTTT
>-|TRBV12-3/TRBV12-4|-|TRBJ2-7|13
CASSLDSPYEQYF
TGTGCCAGCAGTTTAGACAGCCCCTACGAGCAGTACTTC
>-|TRBV9|-|TRBJ1-6|13
CASSVDPNSPLHF
TGTGCCAGCAGCGTAGATCCTAATTCACCCCTCCACTTT
>TRBD1|TRBV20-1|few|TRBJ1-5|15
CSVVQGLGSNQPQHF
TGCAGTGTAGTACAGGGGTTGGGTAGCAATCAGCCCCAGCATTTT
>-|TRBV28|many|TRBJ2-5|14
CASSPEGRQETQYF
TGTGCCAGCAGTCCAGAGGGACGGCAAGAGACCCAGTACTTC
>TRBD2|TRBV9|-|TRBJ2-1|15
CASSSTSGQYNEQFF
TGTGCCAGCAGTTCGACTAGCGGACAGTACAATGAGCAGTTCTTC
>-|TRBV4-1|few|TRBJ2-7|16
CASSQDSEGQLYEQYF
TGCGCCAGCAGCCAAGATTCGGAGGGGCAGTTGTACGAGCAGTACTTC
>TRBD2|TRBV20-1|many|TRBJ2-3|20
CSARKPPGTSGLPSTDTQYF
TGCAGTGCTAGAAAACCTCCCGGGACTAGCGGGTTGCCTAGCACAGATACGCAGTATTTT
>TRBD1|TRBV20-1|many|TRBJ1-2|11
CSVLQGYGYTF
TGCAGTGTATTACAGGGGTATGGCTACACCTTC
>-|TRBV30|few|TRBJ1-5|15
CAWSRPSPSNQPQHF
TGTGCCTGGAGTAGACCGTCCCCTAGCAATCAGCCCCAGCATTTT